Listed here are 8 T cell receptor beta chains from one sample, sequenced in a study of human T cells and chemical hapten exposure. Time point specified: patch test 3, about 24 weeks after DPC sensitization. Treatment denoted: therapeutic diphenylcyclopropenone sensitization with weekly scalp DPC. TCRdb independently ran MiXCR on the RACE reads; one entry per CDR3 protein. The sample includes under 200,000 distinct CDR3 sequences, 28% of them seen just once. Sequencing used whole blood, obtained in connection with sensitization to the hapten diphenylcyclopropenone (DPC). The receptors derive from a woman younger than 30 with alopecia areata. Some clones in this sample may be carry-over from other donors' samples.

CDR3 amino acids: CSVDFKGMNTEAFF. The CDR3 bases are TGCAGCGTTGATTTTAAGGGCATGAACACTGAAGCTTTCTTT. The chain is built from TRBV29-1 and TRBJ1-1; the D is unclear. The CDR3 consists of 14 residues. V was trimmed by 3 bases and J by 0 bases, leaving 11 bases between them. Germline CDR1 and CDR2: SQVTM and ANQGSEA.

The chain joins TRBV25-1 to TRBJ1-2; D not certain. This CDR3 has 13 amino acids. Deletions cut 4 bases from V and 0 bases from J, with 6 bases between. CDR1 is MGHDK, CDR2 SYGVNS, per germline. The CDR3 bases are TGTGCCAGCAGTGTAGACGCTAACTATGGCTACACCTTC. Protein product: CASSVDANYGYTF.

The chain combines TRBV29-1 with TRBJ2-1; 7 bases line up with TRBD2. Germline assignment: CDR1 SQVTM and CDR2 ANQGSEA. The CDR3 spans 13 residues. V shed 4 bases and J 8 bases; nucleotides not matched to a gene: 8. CDR3 sequence reads: CSVAGLGPDEQFF. CDR3 bases: TGCAGCGTTGCAGGACTAGGACCCGATGAGCAGTTCTTC.

This clonotype was seen more than once but under ten times. The gene calls are TRBV30 and TRBJ2-2; D ambiguous. This CDR3 is built from 10 residues. In germline, CDR1 is GTSNPN, CDR2 SVGIG (reference sequence). V was cut by 8 bases and J by 5 bases, with 6 bases left in between. CDR3 loop: CAQHTGELFF. The CDR3 coding sequence is TGTGCCCAACATACCGGGGAGCTGTTTTTT.

The rearrangement uses TRBV7-9 and TRBJ1-1; D gene uncertain. V lost 6 bases and J 6 bases, leaving 11 bases between the germline ends. The CDR3 totals 12 residues. Germline V gene lookup returns CDR1 SEHNR and CDR2 FQNEAQ (reference sequence). CDR3 DNA: TGTGCCAGCAGAAGGACGGACTCTGAAGCTTTCTTT. Residues: CASRRTDSEAFF.

V is TRBV5-6 and J is TRBJ2-3; TRBD2 agrees at 7 bases. Germline values: CDR1 SGHDT, CDR2 YYEEEE. This CDR3 has 15 residues. Unmatched junction bases numbered 5, after V lost 4 bases and J lost 0 bases. CDR3 protein: CASSGLGPSTDTQYF. The CDR3 DNA reads TGTGCCAGCAGCGGACTAGGTCCTAGCACAGATACGCAGTATTTT.

The V gene is TRBV6-2 or TRBV6-3, the J gene TRBJ2-3; D gene ambiguous. The CDR3 runs to 9 residues. Trimming removed 7 bases at V and 6 bases at J, with 2 bases between. CDR1 is MNHEY and CDR2 is SVGEGT in the germline V gene. The CDR3 DNA reads as TGTGCCAGCAACGATACGCAGTATTTT. Its protein is CASNDTQYF.

The V gene is TRBV6-2 or TRBV6-3, the J gene TRBJ1-2; possible D gene TRBD1, 6 bases. This CDR3 region has 13 residues. Germline-derived CDR1 and CDR2 are MNHEY and SVGEGT. Trimming took off 6 bases at V and 6 bases at J, with 14 bases between the two ends. The CDR3 reads CASSRTDKNGYTF. CDR3 DNA sequence: TGTGCCAGCAGCAGGACAGATAAGAATGGCTACACCTTC.